Reported below is one TCR beta chain. This may be a read error: a much more frequent sequence differs by one nucleotide. This specimen belongs to a study of glioma-infiltrating T cells. TCR alpha and beta CDR3 regions were amplified from RNA using iRepertoire nested multiplex PCR. TCRdb re-analysed the multiplex PCR reads in MiXCR, keeping a single row per CDR3 protein. The sample lists some 120,000 distinct CDR3 sequences; roughly 23% were seen once. Germline CDR1 LGHNA, CDR2 YSLEER. The CDR3 consists of 14 residues. The specimen was glioma tissue, nonneoplastic brain tissue, or PBMCs (not recorded which). The receptor comes from a human donor with low-grade glioma or glioblastoma, undergoing nonglioma brain surgery, or in good health (not recorded which). The chain carries TRBV4-3 and TRBJ1-2; no clear D gene. CDR3 nucleotide sequence: TGCGCCAGCAGCCTATGGGTCGCTAACTATGGCTACAACTTC. Its translation: CASSLWVANYGYNF.